This record looks at one TCR beta chain sequence and its context. The data were taken from a study of blood T cell repertoires in COVID-19. Study-wide context: Two negative PCRs, clearance, or symptom resolution were required of recovered Cohort 3 donors. The United States, Italy and Spain provided the acute and convalescent COVID-19 samples.

Trimming cost V 2 bases and J 3 bases, with 13 bases left between them. Germline assignment: CDR1 MNHEY and CDR2 SVGAGI. The CDR3 extends over 15 amino acids. Sequenced by immunoSEQ multiplex PCR; TCRdb stores in-frame clones only, minus some. The table has 200,000 to 250,000 clones, about 90% seen once. Participants' own reports of clinical history determined their cohort assignment. The origin of this receptor is a woman between 45 and 60 years old in a cohort exposed to, infected with or recovered from COVID-19 (not recorded which). J is TRBJ1-2 and V is TRBV6-5; D possibly corresponds to TRBD1 (6 bases). The sample taken for sequencing was PBMCs or T cells enriched from blood (not recorded which). The CDR3 DNA sequence: TGTGCCAGCAGTTACCGGGCAGGGGTATACTATGGCTACACCTTC. Amino acids: CASSYRAGVYYGYTF.